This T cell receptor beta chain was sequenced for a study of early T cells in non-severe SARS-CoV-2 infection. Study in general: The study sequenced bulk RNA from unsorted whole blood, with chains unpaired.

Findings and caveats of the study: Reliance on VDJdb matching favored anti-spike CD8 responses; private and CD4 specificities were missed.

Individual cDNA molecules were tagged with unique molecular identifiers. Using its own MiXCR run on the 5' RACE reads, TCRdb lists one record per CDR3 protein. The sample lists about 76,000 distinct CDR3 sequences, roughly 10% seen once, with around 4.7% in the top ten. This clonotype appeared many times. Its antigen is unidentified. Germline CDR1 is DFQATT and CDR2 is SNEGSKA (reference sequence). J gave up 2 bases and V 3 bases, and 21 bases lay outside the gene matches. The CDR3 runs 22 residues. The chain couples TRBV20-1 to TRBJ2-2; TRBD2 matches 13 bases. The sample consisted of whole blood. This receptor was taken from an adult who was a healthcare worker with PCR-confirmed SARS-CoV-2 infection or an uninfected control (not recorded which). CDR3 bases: TGCAGTGCTAGTAAGCCGCCCGCGCCGACTAGCGGGGGGATTTTAAACACCGGGGAGCTGTTTTTT. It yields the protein CSASKPPAPTSGGILNTGELFF.